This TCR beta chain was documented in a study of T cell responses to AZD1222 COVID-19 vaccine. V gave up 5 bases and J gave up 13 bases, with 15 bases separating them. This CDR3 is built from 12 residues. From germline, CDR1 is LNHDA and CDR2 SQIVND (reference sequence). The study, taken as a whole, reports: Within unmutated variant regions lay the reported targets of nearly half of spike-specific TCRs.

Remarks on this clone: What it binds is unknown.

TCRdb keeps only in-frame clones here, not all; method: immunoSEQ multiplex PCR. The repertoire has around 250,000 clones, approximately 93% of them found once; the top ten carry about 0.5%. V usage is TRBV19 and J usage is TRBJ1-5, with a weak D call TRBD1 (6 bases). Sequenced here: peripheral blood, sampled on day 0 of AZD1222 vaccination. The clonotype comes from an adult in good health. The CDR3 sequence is CASSPQDSKQHF. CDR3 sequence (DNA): TGTGCCAGTAGTCCCCAGGACAGCAAGCAGCATTTT.